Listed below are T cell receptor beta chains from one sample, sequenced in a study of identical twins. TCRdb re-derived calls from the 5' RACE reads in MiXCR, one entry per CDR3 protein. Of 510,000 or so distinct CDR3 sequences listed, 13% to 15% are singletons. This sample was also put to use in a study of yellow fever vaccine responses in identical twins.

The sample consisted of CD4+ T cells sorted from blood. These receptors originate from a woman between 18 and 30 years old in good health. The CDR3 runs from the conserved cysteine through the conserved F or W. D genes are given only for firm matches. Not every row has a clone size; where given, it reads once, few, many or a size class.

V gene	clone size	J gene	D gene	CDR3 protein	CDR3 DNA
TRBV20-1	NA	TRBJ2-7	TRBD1	CSAVGQDYEQYF	TGCAGTGCCGTTGGACAGGATTACGAGCAGTACTTC
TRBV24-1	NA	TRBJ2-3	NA	CATSDPLDTQYF	TGTGCCACCAGTGATCCGCTTGATACGCAGTATTTT
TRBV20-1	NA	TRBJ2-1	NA	CSARGGASGGRWSYNEQFF	TGCAGTGCTAGAGGAGGAGCATCCGGGGGCCGGTGGTCCTACAATGAGCAGTTCTTC
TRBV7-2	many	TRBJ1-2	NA	CASRTDTGFGYTF	TGTGCCAGCCGTACGGACACAGGGTTTGGCTACACCTTC
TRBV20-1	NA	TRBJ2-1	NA	CSARGALNEQFF	TGCAGTGCTAGAGGTGCCCTCAATGAGCAGTTCTTC
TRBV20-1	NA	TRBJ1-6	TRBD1	CSAPGTGSSPLHF	TGCAGTGCACCCGGGACAGGCTCTTCACCCCTCCACTTT
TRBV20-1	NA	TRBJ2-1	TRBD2	CSASGLAGHEQFF	TGCAGTGCTAGCGGACTAGCGGGTCATGAGCAGTTCTTC
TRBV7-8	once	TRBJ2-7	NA	CASSLAETLHRGYEQYF	TGTGCCAGCAGCTTAGCCGAGACCCTTCACCGCGGCTACGAGCAGTACTTC
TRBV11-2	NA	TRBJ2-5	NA	CASSVGTRETQYF	TGTGCCAGCAGCGTCGGGACCAGGGAGACCCAGTACTTC
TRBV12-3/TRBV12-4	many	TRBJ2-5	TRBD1	CASRTGAFQGAQYF	TGTGCCAGCAGGACAGGGGCCTTCCAAGGGGCCCAGTACTTC
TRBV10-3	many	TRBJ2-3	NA	CAISEGQPTDTQYF	TGTGCCATCAGTGAGGGACAGCCCACAGATACGCAGTATTTT
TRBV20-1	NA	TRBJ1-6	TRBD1	CSAFVPGQSSPLHF	TGCAGTGCCTTCGTCCCGGGACAGAGTTCACCCCTCCACTTT
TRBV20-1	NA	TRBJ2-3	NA	CSASSGASTDTQYF	TGCAGTGCTAGTTCTGGGGCTAGCACAGATACGCAGTATTTT
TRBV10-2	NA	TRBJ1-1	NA	CASTTGNTEAFF	TGCGCCAGCACTACAGGGAACACTGAAGCTTTCTTT
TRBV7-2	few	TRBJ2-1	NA	CASSLASGIYNEQFF	TGTGCCAGCAGCTTAGCATCGGGAATATACAATGAGCAGTTCTTC
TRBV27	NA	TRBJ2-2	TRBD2	CASSRPTSGSGTGELFF	TGTGCCAGCAGTCGCCCCACTAGCGGGAGTGGCACCGGGGAGCTGTTTTTT
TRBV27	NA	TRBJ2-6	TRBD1	CASKQGPTSGANVLTF	TGTGCCAGCAAACAGGGGCCAACCTCTGGGGCCAACGTCCTGACTTTC
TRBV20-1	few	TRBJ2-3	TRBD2	CSARGTSGAKSTDTQYF	TGCAGTGCTCGCGGGACTAGCGGGGCCAAAAGCACAGATACGCAGTATTTT
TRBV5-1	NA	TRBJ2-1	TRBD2	CASSPSGTNEQFF	TGCGCCAGCAGCCCTAGCGGGACGAATGAGCAGTTCTTC
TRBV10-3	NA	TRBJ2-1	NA	CAISERDEQFF	TGTGCCATCAGTGAGAGGGATGAGCAGTTCTTC
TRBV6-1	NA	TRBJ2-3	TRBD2	CASRGLAGKKDTQYF	TGTGCCAGCAGAGGACTAGCGGGAAAGAAAGATACGCAGTATTTT
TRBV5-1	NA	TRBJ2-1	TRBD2	CASSPSGGLSYNEQFF	TGCGCCAGCAGCCCTAGCGGGGGCCTCTCCTACAATGAGCAGTTCTTC
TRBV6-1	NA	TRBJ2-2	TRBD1	CASGGQGTGELFF	TGTGCCAGCGGGGGACAGGGCACCGGGGAGCTGTTTTTT
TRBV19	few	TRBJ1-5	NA	CASSIGDPNQPQHF	TGTGCCAGTAGTATAGGGGACCCCAATCAGCCCCAGCATTTT
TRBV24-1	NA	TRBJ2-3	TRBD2	CATSGHSGGASDTQYF	TGTGCCACCAGTGGCCATAGCGGGGGGGCTTCAGATACGCAGTATTTT
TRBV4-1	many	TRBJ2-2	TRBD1	CASSHTDRAAGELFF	TGCGCCAGCAGCCATACGGACAGGGCGGCCGGGGAGCTGTTTTTT
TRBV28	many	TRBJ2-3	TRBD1	CASSRPGQNTDTQYF	TGTGCCAGCAGTCGACCGGGACAGAACACAGATACGCAGTATTTT
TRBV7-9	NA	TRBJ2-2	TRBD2	CASSGLAGGHGELFF	TGTGCCAGCAGCGGCCTAGCGGGGGGACACGGGGAGCTGTTTTTT
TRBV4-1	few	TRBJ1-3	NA	CASSPQKGLPGNTIYF	TGCGCCAGCAGCCCGCAAAAGGGTCTCCCCGGAAACACCATATATTTT
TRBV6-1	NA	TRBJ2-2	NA	CASTPQGYGGELFF	TGTGCCAGCACCCCCCAGGGTTATGGCGGGGAGCTGTTTTTT
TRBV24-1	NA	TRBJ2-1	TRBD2	CATSLSGAKNNEQFF	TGTGCCACCAGCCTTAGCGGGGCTAAGAACAATGAGCAGTTCTTC
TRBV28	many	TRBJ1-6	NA	CASSLLGNSPLHF	TGTGCCAGCAGTTTATTGGGGAATTCACCCCTCCACTTT
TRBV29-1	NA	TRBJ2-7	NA	CSACHNSYEQYF	TGCAGCGCCTGCCATAACTCCTACGAGCAGTACTTC
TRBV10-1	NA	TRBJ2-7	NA	CASSERRGSEQYF	TGCGCCAGCAGTGAGCGACGGGGATCGGAGCAGTACTTC
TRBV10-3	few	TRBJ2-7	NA	CAISQAYNEQYF	TGTGCCATCAGCCAGGCCTACAACGAGCAGTACTTC
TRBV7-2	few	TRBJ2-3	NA	CASSRGREYTQYF	TGTGCCAGCAGCCGAGGACGCGAATATACGCAGTATTTT
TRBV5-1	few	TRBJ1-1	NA	CASSLAGRNMNTEAFF	TGCGCCAGCAGCTTGGCCGGACGGAACATGAACACTGAAGCTTTCTTT
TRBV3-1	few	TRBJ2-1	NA	CASSQGGRAEQFF	TGTGCCAGCAGCCAAGGGGGGCGGGCCGAGCAGTTCTTC
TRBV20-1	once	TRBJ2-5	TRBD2	CSAIIGLAVETQYF	TGCAGTGCTATAATTGGACTAGCGGTAGAGACCCAGTACTTC
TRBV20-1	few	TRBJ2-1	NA	CSARVRGVVYNEQFF	TGCAGTGCTAGAGTAAGAGGGGTAGTGTACAATGAGCAGTTCTTC